This passage covers 7 T cell receptor beta chains from one sample sequenced in a study of T-cell reconstitution after alpha-beta-depleted transplantation in children. The TCRbeta library was prepared with unique molecular identifiers. One entry per CDR3 protein, called by TCRdb with MiXCR from the PCR reads. The repertoire holds about 200,000 distinct CDR3 sequences, with just under 6.5% as singletons. Material: PBMCs, obtained before TCRalphabeta/CD19-depleted stem cell transplant. These receptors all come from a girl under three years old with combined immunodeficiency, due to receive a stem cell transplant.

This clonotype was found many times. The chain is built from TRBV20-1 and TRBJ2-1; D gene ambiguous. Germline-derived CDR1 and CDR2 are DFQATT and SNEGSKA (reference sequence). V was cut by 0 bases and J by 0 bases, with 6 bases left in between. The CDR3 runs to 14 residues. This chain's CDR3 is CSARDQSSYNEQFF. The DNA of the CDR3 is TGCAGTGCTAGAGATCAGAGCTCCTACAATGAGCAGTTCTTC.

Many counts were recorded for this clonotype. The chain is built from TRBV20-1 and TRBJ2-2, with D possibly TRBD2 on 5 matching bases. Germline V lookup: CDR1 DFQATT, CDR2 SNEGSKA (reference sequence). The CDR3 is 17 residues long. V was cut by 2 bases and J by 1 base, with 17 bases left in between. For the CDR3, the DNA is TGCAGTGCTAGAAATTTACGGTTAGCGCAGAACACCGGGGAGCTGTTTTTT. Its protein is CSARNLRLAQNTGELFF.

A note on this clonotype: The CDR3 ends on some other residue instead of the conserved phenylalanine or tryptophan, so this is likely a read error. This sequence joins TRBV6-5 and TRBJ2-5, with 11 bases matching TRBD1. The trim removed 2 bases at V and 5 bases at J, leaving 7 bases unmatched. This CDR3 spans 16 amino acids. Germline V gene data show CDR1 as MNHEY and CDR2 as SVGAGI. DNA for the CDR3: TGTGCCAGCAGTTACCCACTCGGACAGGGGGCTGAGACCCAGTACTAC. As protein: CASSYPLGQGAETQYY.

There are many counts of this clonotype. The chain couples TRBV4-1 to TRBJ2-5; weak D call: TRBD1 (6 bases). Between the trimmed V and J ends, which lost 4 bases and 2 bases, there was a span of 11 bases. The CDR3 sequence is 14 residues long. Germline CDR1 is MGHRA and CDR2 is YSYEKL. As DNA, the CDR3 is TGCGCCAGCAGCCCTTCGGACAGACAAGAGACCCAGTACTTC. Its protein is CASSPSDRQETQYF.

Many counts were recorded for this clonotype. J is TRBJ2-7 and V is TRBV29-1; 8 nucleotides align to TRBD2. The CDR3 consists of 14 residues. Trimming at V came to 7 bases and at J to 3 bases, leaving 11 bases not matched to a gene. Germline V gene lookup returns CDR1 SQVTM and CDR2 ANQGSEA. The CDR3 spells CSADGGDSNYEQYF. CDR3 coding DNA: TGCAGCGCCGACGGGGGGGACTCCAACTACGAGCAGTACTTC.

This clonotype has more than one count but fewer than ten. The CDR3 spells CASSLHGSNTEAFF. Here the CDR3 DNA reads TGCGCCAGCAGCTTGCACGGATCGAACACTGAAGCTTTCTTT. The chain combines TRBV5-1 with TRBJ1-1, with D unclear. The length of the CDR3 is 14 residues. Germline V gene sequence: CDR1 SGHRS, CDR2 YFSETQ. V gave up 1 base and J gave up 1 base, with 8 bases separating them.

V usage is TRBV3-1 and J usage is TRBJ2-3; 11 nucleotides line up with TRBD2. With 2 bases clipped from V and 5 bases from J, the junction kept 6 bases outside the gene matches. This CDR3 has 16 amino acids. Germline V lookup: CDR1 LGHDT, CDR2 YNNKEL (reference sequence). CDR3 nucleotides: TGTGCCAGCAGCCAATATAGCGGGGGGGCCGGAGATACGCAGTATTTT. Amino acid sequence: CASSQYSGGAGDTQYF.